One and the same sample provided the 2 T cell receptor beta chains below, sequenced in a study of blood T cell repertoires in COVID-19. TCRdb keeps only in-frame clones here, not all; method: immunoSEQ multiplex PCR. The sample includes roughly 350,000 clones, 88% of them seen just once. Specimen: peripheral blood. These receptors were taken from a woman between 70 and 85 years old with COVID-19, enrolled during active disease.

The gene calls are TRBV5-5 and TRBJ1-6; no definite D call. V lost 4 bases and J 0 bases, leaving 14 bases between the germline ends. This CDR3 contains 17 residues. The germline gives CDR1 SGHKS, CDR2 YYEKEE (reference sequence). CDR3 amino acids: CASSQLHYLSYNSPLHF. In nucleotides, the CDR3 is TGTGCCAGCAGCCAGTTACACTACCTCTCCTATAATTCACCCCTCCACTTT.

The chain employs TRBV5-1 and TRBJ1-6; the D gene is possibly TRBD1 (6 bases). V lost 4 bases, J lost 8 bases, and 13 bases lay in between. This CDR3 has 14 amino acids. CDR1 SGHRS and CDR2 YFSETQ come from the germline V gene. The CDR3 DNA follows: TGCGCCAGCAGCCTAGGACAGATGGATTCACCCCTCCACTTT. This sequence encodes CASSLGQMDSPLHF.